A single sample gave rise to the 29 T cell receptor beta chains below, sequenced in a study of T cells in women clearing cervical HPV infection. Generated by immunoSEQ multiplex PCR, the TCRdb table keeps only in-frame clones and is missing some. The table gives around 29,000 clones; the top ten clones make up under 3.5% of it. Sequencing was carried out using blood buffy coat. Every receptor here comes from a woman aged 18 to 69 with a cervical HPV16 infection that either progressed to CIN3+ or cleared (not recorded which).

To note about this clone: The read finishes 3 residues shy of the CDR3 end, and the germline J gene is used to complete it. This chain joins TRBV28 and TRBJ2-7, with 9 bases identical to TRBD1. CDR1 and CDR2 (germline): MDHEN, SYDVKM. This CDR3 has 14 amino acids. Trimming removed 7 bases from V and 4 bases from J; junction bases left unmatched: 8. The CDR3 spells CASTAGTGLYEQYF. The part of the CDR3 DNA that was read is TGTGCCAGCACCGCAGGGACAGGGTTGTACGAG. The full variable domain, in which reference TRBV28 and TRBJ2-7 provide the parts outside the CDR3, is DVKVTQSSRYLVKRTGEKVFLECVQDMDHENMFWYRQDPGLGLRLIYFSYDVKMKEKGDIPEGYSVSREKKERFSLILESASTNQTSMYLCASTAGTGLYEQYFGPGTRLTVT.

On this clone: The junction does not match germline at one end; this may be a read error. The CDR3 end lies 3 residues beyond the end of the read and is filled in from the germline J gene. The rearrangement uses TRBV7-9 and TRBJ2-7; possibly TRBD1 for D (6 bases). CDR3 length equals 12 residues. CDR1 and CDR2 (germline): SEHNR, FQNEAQ (reference sequence). This CDR3 reads CTSSSDSYEQYF. CDR3 DNA (partial): TGTACCAGCAGCTCGGACAGTTACGAG.

A note on this clone: The sequence runs out 3 residues before the end of the CDR3; the remainder is reconstructed from the germline J gene. This chain connects TRBV19 to TRBJ1-1; 8 bases line up with TRBD1. The CDR3 length is 15 residues. From germline, CDR1 is LNHDA and CDR2 SQIVND (reference sequence). V was clipped by 2 bases and J by 5 bases; unmatched bases: 7. CDR3 protein: CASSINRGASTEAFF. Partial CDR3 DNA: TGTGCCAGTAGTATAAACAGGGGGGCCTCGACTGAA.

This clone is deemed medium-sized (0.01 to 0.1%) by its frequency. The sequence runs out 3 residues before the end of the CDR3; the remainder is reconstructed from the germline J gene. This chain connects TRBV2 to TRBJ2-1, with TRBD2 as a possible D gene (5 bases). Germline V gene sequence: CDR1 SNHLY, CDR2 FYNNEI. The germline V and J ends were trimmed by 4 bases and 9 bases, with 7 bases remaining between them. The length of the CDR3 is 11 residues. The CDR3 region is CASSGEGEQFF. The part of the CDR3 DNA that was read is TGTGCCAGCAGTGGAGAGGGTGAG. Full variable domain (remainder filled in from reference TRBV2 and TRBJ2-1): EPEVTQTPSHQVTQMGQEVILRCVPISNHLYFYWYRQILGQKVEFLVSFYNNEISEKSEIFDDQFSVERPDGSNFTLKIRSTKLEDSAMYFCASSGEGEQFFGPGTRLTVL.

In regard to this clone: The read ends 3 residues before the CDR3 terminus; that terminus is restored from the germline J gene. V gene TRBV30 combines with J gene TRBJ1-6; a weak D match, TRBD1 (6 bases). Germline CDR1 GTSNPN, CDR2 SVGIG (reference sequence). The CDR3 totals 17 residues. Between the trimmed V and J ends, which lost 0 bases and 6 bases, there was a span of 18 bases. Partial CDR3 DNA: TGTGCCTGGAGTGTACCGGGAAGCCTCAGGGGTAATTCACCC. Protein product: CAWSVPGSLRGNSP. The full CDR3 protein is CAWSVPGSLRGNSPLHF.

Note on this clone: The read halts 3 residues ahead of the CDR3 end, with the missing end drawn from the germline J gene. The chain combines TRBV20-1 with TRBJ2-1; 14 bases line up with TRBD2. The germline CDR1 and CDR2 sequences are DFQATT and SNEGSKA (reference sequence). This CDR3 has 17 amino acids. J was trimmed by 2 bases and V by 5 bases; bases with no gene match: 8. The part of the CDR3 DNA that was read is TGCAGTGCTGACCGACTAGCGGGGGGGCGCCCCTACAATGAG. This translates into CSADRLAGGRPYNE. The full CDR3 protein is CSADRLAGGRPYNEQFF.

With respect to this clone: The read ends 3 residues shy of where the CDR3 ends; the end is completed using the germline J gene. The V gene is TRBV10-3, the J gene TRBJ2-3; unclear D gene. This CDR3 spans 14 amino acids. V lost 4 bases and J lost 0, with 8 bases in between. The germline CDR1 and CDR2 sequences are ENHRY and SYGVKD. The sequenced CDR3 bases are TGTGCCATCAGTGGGGCTCTAAGCACAGATACG. This encodes CAISGALSTDT. The full CDR3 sequence reads CAISGALSTDTQYF.

Concerning this clone: The CDR3 goes on 3 residues after the read ends, and that part is filled in from the germline J gene. The gene calls are TRBV30 and TRBJ1-3; D is ambiguous. The germline CDR1 and CDR2 sequences are GTSNPN and SVGIG (reference sequence). Trimming left V 4 bases short and J 0 bases short, with 4 bases between. The CDR3 is 12 amino acids. CDR3 DNA (partial): TGTGCCTGGATGTACTCTGGAAACACC. This sequence encodes CAWMYSGNT. The CDR3 in full is CAWMYSGNTIYF. Supplemented by reference TRBV30 and TRBJ1-3, the full variable domain reads SQTIHQWPATLVQPVGSPLSLECTVEGTSNPNLYWYRQAAGRGLQLLFYSVGIGQISSEVPQNLSASRPQDRQFILSSKKLLLSDSGFYLCAWMYSGNTIYFGEGSWLTVV.

With regard to this clone: The read terminates 3 residues ahead of where the CDR3 ends, so the germline J gene completes it. The rearrangement uses TRBV5-1 and TRBJ1-1, with D perhaps TRBD1 (5 bases). Germline V gene data show CDR1 as SGHRS and CDR2 as YFSETQ. The CDR3 consists of 13 residues. Trimming removed 3 bases at V and 3 bases at J, with 9 bases between. The chain's CDR3 is CASSSDSYTEAFF. The sequenced CDR3 bases are TGCGCCAGCAGCTCCGACAGTTACACTGAA.

In the case of this clone: The read is 3 residues too short to cover the CDR3 end, so that end is filled in from the germline J gene. V and J are TRBV5-1 and TRBJ2-2; D possibly corresponds to TRBD2 (5 bases). The CDR3 is 16 amino acids. Looked up from germline, CDR1 is SGHRS and CDR2 is YFSETQ. The V and J ends lost 6 bases and 2 bases respectively, with 17 bases between them. The DNA read from the CDR3 is TGCGCCAGCAAGGACTCGGGAATTATAAACACCGGGGAG. This gives the protein CASKDSGIINTGE. From start to end, the CDR3 is CASKDSGIINTGELFF.

In the case of this clone: The CDR3 goes on 3 residues after the read ends, and that part is filled in from the germline J gene. The chain uses TRBV5-1 and TRBJ2-1, with TRBD2 matching 7 bases. CDR3 size: 15 residues. The junction had 10 bases not matched to a gene; V was cut back by 6 bases and J by 4 bases. The germline gives CDR1 SGHRS, CDR2 YFSETQ. The CDR3 protein is CASTPRGGGYNEQFF. The sequenced part of the CDR3 DNA is TGCGCCAGCACCCCTCGTGGGGGGGGGTACAATGAG.

As concerns this clone: The read falls 3 residues short of the CDR3 end, and the missing part is taken from the germline J gene. This chain joins TRBV5-6 and TRBJ2-2; TRBD1 aligns across 9 bases. CDR1 is SGHDT and CDR2 is YYEEEE in the germline V gene. V shed 3 bases and J 5 bases; nucleotides not matched to a gene: 2. The CDR3 has 14 amino acids. CDR3 bases read: TGTGCCAGCAGCTGGGGACAGGGAACCGGGGAG. Its translation is CASSWGQGTGE. The entire CDR3 protein is CASSWGQGTGELFF.

As concerns this clone: The CDR3 is cut off 3 residues early in the read; its end comes from the germline J gene. This chain links TRBV20-1 with TRBJ2-2, with 11 bases fitting TRBD2. V trimming: 2 bases; J trimming: 8 bases; junction bases outside the gene matches: 7. Germline CDR1 reads DFQATT; CDR2 reads SNEGSKA (reference sequence). This CDR3 is built from 15 residues. Incomplete CDR3 DNA: TGCAGTGCTAGAAAGACTAGCGGGAATAAAGGGGAG. It translates to CSARKTSGNKGE. The CDR3 in full is CSARKTSGNKGELFF.

The CDR3 bases that were read are TGTGCCACCACGGGCCAGGGATACACAGATACG. Amino acid sequence: CATTGQGYTDT. The CDR3 in full is CATTGQGYTDTQYF. V and J are TRBV2 and TRBJ2-3, with a weak D call TRBD1 (5 bases). The DNA ends 3 residues before the CDR3 does, and the rest of the CDR3 is filled in from the germline J gene. Germline assignment: CDR1 SNHLY and CDR2 FYNNEI. V was pared by 10 bases and J by 2 bases, with 16 bases between. The CDR3 runs 14 residues.

Remarks on this clone: From the germline J gene comes the end of the CDR3, since the read stops 3 residues before it. This chain connects TRBV30 to TRBJ1-3; weak D call: TRBD1 (6 bases). The germline gives CDR1 GTSNPN, CDR2 SVGIG (reference sequence). The CDR3 is 12 amino acids. Deletions cut 7 bases from V and 7 bases from J, with 14 bases between. CDR3 protein: CAYETDSNTIYF. CDR3 bases read: TGTGCCTACGAAACGGACAGTAACACC.

With regard to this clone: The sequenced fragment ends 3 residues before the CDR3 boundary, so the rest is inferred from the germline J gene. The V and J genes are TRBV13 and TRBJ2-1; D is unresolved. Trimming removed 0 bases at V and 7 bases at J, with 4 bases between. Per germline, CDR1 PRHDT and CDR2 FYEKMQ (reference sequence). CDR3 size: 12 residues. Partial CDR3 DNA: TGTGCCAGCAGCTTAGGCCAAAATGAG. Translating it yields CASSLGQNE. The CDR3 reads in full as CASSLGQNEQFF.

As for this clone: From the germline J gene comes the end of the CDR3, since the read stops 3 residues before it. The chain has TRBV2 and TRBJ1-2; maybe TRBD1 (6 bases). Germline CDR1 reads SNHLY; CDR2 reads FYNNEI. This CDR3 has 14 amino acids. V was pared by 7 bases and J by 2 bases, with 14 bases between. CDR3 protein: CASKQGGNNYGYTF. CDR3 DNA (partial): TGTGCCAGCAAACAGGGCGGTAACAACTATGGC.

Concerning this clone itself: From the germline J gene comes the end of the CDR3, since the read stops 3 residues before it. This rearrangement joins TRBV4-2 to TRBJ2-7; TRBD2 aligns across 8 bases. CDR3 length equals 15 residues. Per the germline V gene, CDR1 is LGHNA and CDR2 is YNFKEQ. The J segment lost 5 bases and the V segment lost 0 bases, leaving 6 bases of the junction unmatched. The CDR3 here is CASSQERGGVDEQYF. Incomplete CDR3 DNA: TGTGCCAGCAGCCAAGAACGGGGGGGCGTGGACGAG.

To note about this clone: The read is 3 residues too short to cover the CDR3 end, so that end is filled in from the germline J gene. This chain connects TRBV20-1 to TRBJ2-7; D is ambiguous. Trimming left V 7 bases short and J 3 bases short, with 16 bases between. The CDR3 has 13 residues. Germline V lookup: CDR1 DFQATT, CDR2 SNEGSKA (reference sequence). Partial CDR3 DNA: TGCAGTGTCCCGACTCCCGATAGCTACGAG. This translates into CSVPTPDSYE. The CDR3 in full is CSVPTPDSYEQYF.

A word on this clone: The CDR3 end lies 3 residues beyond the end of the read and is filled in from the germline J gene. The chain joins TRBV19 to TRBJ2-7, with a weak D call TRBD1 (5 bases). The V and J ends lost 8 bases and 5 bases respectively, with 10 bases between them. This CDR3 comprises 11 residues. Germline CDR1 and CDR2: LNHDA and SQIVND (reference sequence). The part of the CDR3 DNA that was read is TGTGCCAGTCGGCAGGGAAACGAG. As protein: CASRQGNE. The CDR3 in full is CASRQGNEQYF.

About this clone: The sequenced fragment ends 3 residues before the CDR3 boundary, so the rest is inferred from the germline J gene. This chain links TRBV7-8 with TRBJ1-5, with a tentative D call TRBD1 (6 bases). V lost 4 bases and J 6 bases, leaving 13 bases between the germline ends. This CDR3 spans 14 amino acids. Germline V lookup: CDR1 SGHVS, CDR2 FQNEAQ. The CDR3 spells CASSYLQGGQPQHF. CDR3 DNA, as far as it was read: TGTGCCAGCAGCTACTTACAGGGAGGTCAGCCC.

CDR3 bases read: TGTGCCAGCAGTGACCGGCCCCAGGGCTATGGC. It specifies CASSDRPQGYG. From start to end, the CDR3 is CASSDRPQGYGYTF. The chain carries TRBV6-1 and TRBJ1-2; a weak D match, TRBD1 (5 bases). The read comes to an end 3 residues before the CDR3 does, leaving the germline J gene to fill in the end. The V and J ends lost 3 bases and 4 bases respectively, with 12 bases between them. The germline CDR1 and CDR2 sequences are MNHNS and SASEGT. The CDR3 covers 14 residues.

As regards this clone: The read ends 3 residues before the CDR3 terminus; that terminus is restored from the germline J gene. The chain is built from TRBV9 and TRBJ2-1; TRBD1 matches 7 bases. Germline V gene data show CDR1 as SGDLS and CDR2 as YYNGEE. V dropped 7 bases and J dropped 1; count of bases not matched to a gene: 2. The CDR3 length is 13 residues. The CDR3 sequence is CASQGQSYNEQFF. The part of the CDR3 DNA that was read is TGTGCCAGCCAGGGACAGTCCTACAATGAG.

As regards this clone: Coverage ceases 3 residues before the CDR3 finishes, and the germline J gene fills in the end. The rearrangement uses TRBV4-1 and TRBJ1-1; D perhaps matches TRBD1 (5 bases). The V gene's germline CDR1 is MGHRA and CDR2 YSYEKL. Trimming took off 4 bases at V and 6 bases at J, with 18 bases between the two ends. The CDR3 has 15 amino acids. CDR3 region: CASSPPDPGSAEAFF. The part of the CDR3 DNA that was read is TGCGCCAGCAGCCCTCCTGATCCAGGGAGTGCTGAA.

Remarks on this clone: Read sequence stops 3 residues before the CDR3 end, and the germline J gene provides the missing end. The chain joins TRBV5-8 to TRBJ2-3; D is ambiguous. V lost 0 bases to trimming and J lost 2 bases, with 4 bases between them. The CDR3 extends over 13 amino acids. Germline CDR1 and CDR2: SGHTS and YDEGEE. The sequenced CDR3 bases are TGTGCCAGCAGCTTGGTGGCCACAGATACG. This gives the protein CASSLVATDT. The entire CDR3 sequence reads CASSLVATDTQYF.

With respect to this clone: The CDR3 end is not reached by the read, which stops 3 residues before it; the germline J gene fills it in. This sequence joins TRBV12-5 and TRBJ2-5, with TRBD1 as a possible D gene (6 bases). V lost 7 bases to trimming and J lost 5 bases, with 14 bases between them. Germline lookup yields CDR1 LGHNT and CDR2 FRNRAP. The CDR3 spans 13 residues. The CDR3 sequence: CASASGVKETQYF. CDR3 DNA, as far as it was read: TGTGCTAGTGCATCAGGGGTGAAGGAGACC.

Regarding this clone: The observed sequence ends 3 residues before the CDR3 terminus, with the missing tail filled in from the germline J gene. This chain connects TRBV10-2 to TRBJ2-7; D unclear. From germline, CDR1 is WSHSY and CDR2 SAAADI. The germline V and J ends were trimmed by 2 bases and 5 bases, with 13 bases remaining between them. This CDR3 region has 14 residues. The CDR3 protein is CASSEVAVANEQYF. The CDR3 bases that were read are TGCGCCAGCAGTGAGGTGGCGGTTGCTAACGAG.

This chain's CDR3 is CASSLDVGTEAFF. The part of the CDR3 DNA that was read is TGCGCCAGCAGCTTGGATGTAGGGACAGAA. This chain joins TRBV5-1 and TRBJ1-1, with TRBD1 as a possible D gene (6 bases). The sequence runs out 3 residues before the end of the CDR3; the remainder is reconstructed from the germline J gene. The germline V gene encodes CDR1 SGHRS and CDR2 YFSETQ. The CDR3 is 13 residues long.

Turning to this clone: The CDR3 end is not reached by the read, which stops 3 residues before it; the germline J gene fills it in. This sequence joins TRBV20-1 and TRBJ2-1, with D maybe TRBD2 (6 bases). Trimming shortened V by 5 bases and J by 7 bases, and 12 bases separated the two germline ends. The CDR3 contains 12 residues. The V gene's germline CDR1 is DFQATT and CDR2 SNEGSKA (reference sequence). The part of the CDR3 DNA that was read is TGCAGTGCTTGGGGACTTGCGAATGAG. Amino acids: CSAWGLANE. The full CDR3 reads CSAWGLANEQFF.